The TCR beta chain described here comes from a study of blood T cells in healthy people across ages. Primed by a sample-barcoded 5' primer and a J-beta primer mix, a second PCR proceeded for about 6 to 12 cycles. One entry per CDR3 protein, called by TCRdb with MiXCR from the 5' RACE reads. The sample holds 1.5 million to 2 million distinct CDR3 sequences, about 50% seen once. Whole-study results and caveats: Naive T cell percentage and TCR beta diversity correlated strongly. It was held that the diversity estimates obtained from one million T cells were underestimates.

Worth noting for this clonotype: Its cognate antigen is unknown. An end of the junction does not agree with germline; a read error may underlie this.

Germline CDR1 MNHEY, CDR2 SVGAGI. This CDR3 has 11 residues. The sequencing sample was made of blood. This clonotype was obtained from a woman in her thirties or forties in good health. The chain links TRBV6-5 to TRBJ2-5; no definite D call. The CDR3 sequence: CASSIQETRYF. CDR3 DNA: TGTGCCAGCAGCATACAAGAGACCCGGTACTTC.